This passage covers 18 T cell receptor beta chains from one sample sequenced in a study of T cell responses to AZD1222 COVID-19 vaccine. TCRdb's table, derived via immunoSEQ multiplex PCR, lists solely in-frame clones and lacks some. The sample has over 90,000 clones; roughly 84% are singletons. Sample: peripheral blood, taken on day 0 of AZD1222 vaccination. The receptors shown here come from an adult in good health.

This chain uses TRBV5-4 with TRBJ2-7; D remains ambiguous. V lost 1 base and J lost 4, with 12 bases in between. Germline assignment: CDR1 SGHNT and CDR2 YYREEE (reference sequence). The CDR3 has 14 residues. The CDR3 here is CASSLFNSDYEQYF. In nucleotides, the CDR3 is TGTGCCAGCAGCTTGTTTAACTCAGATTACGAGCAGTACTTC.

The chain combines TRBV11-1 with TRBJ1-3; D may be TRBD1 (5 bases). Germline V gives CDR1 SGHAT, CDR2 FQDESV (reference sequence). Deletions cut 3 bases from V and 0 bases from J, with 12 bases between. The CDR3 totals 16 residues. CDR3 DNA sequence: TGTGCCAGCAGCTTTGGTCTCGGGGGCTCTGGAAACACCATATATTTT. This gives the protein CASSFGLGGSGNTIYF.

The chain carries TRBV19 and TRBJ2-5; D perhaps matches TRBD1 (6 bases). The CDR3 extends over 14 amino acids. The V end was cut by 5 bases, the J end by 2 bases, with 12 bases between. Per the germline V gene, CDR1 is LNHDA and CDR2 is SQIVND (reference sequence). The DNA of the CDR3 is TGTGCCAGTAGTCACCGGACAGAACAAGAGACCCAGTACTTC. This translates into CASSHRTEQETQYF.

V usage is TRBV3-1 (or the pseudogene TRBV3-2) and J usage is TRBJ1-1; TRBD1 agrees at 7 bases. Losses at the gene ends were 0 bases for V and 4 bases for J; bases not matched to a gene: 5. This CDR3 spans 15 amino acids. Germline V gene lookup returns CDR1 LGHDT and CDR2 YNNKEL (reference sequence). CDR3 DNA sequence: TGTGCCAGCAGCCAAGAGGACAGGATGGGCACTGAAGCTTTCTTT. Protein product: CASSQEDRMGTEAFF.

The CDR3, as DNA: TGTGCCAGCAGCGTGGACAGTAACTATGGCTACACCTTC. Its protein product is CASSVDSNYGYTF. This chain links TRBV5-4 with TRBJ1-2; TRBD1 is a possible D gene (6 bases). The CDR3 totals 13 residues. V was trimmed by 4 bases and J by 1 base, leaving 8 bases between them. From germline, CDR1 is SGHNT and CDR2 YYREEE (reference sequence).

The V and J genes are TRBV27 and TRBJ2-1; 14 nucleotides agree with TRBD2. With V trimmed by 6 bases and J by 7 bases, 5 bases remained unmatched. The CDR3 sequence is 15 residues long. Germline V CDR1 and CDR2: MNHEY, SMNVEV (reference sequence). The CDR3 DNA is TGTGCCAGCAGCCCGGGACTAGCGGGGGATAATGAGCAGTTCTTC. The encoded protein is CASSPGLAGDNEQFF.

V usage is TRBV6-4 and J usage is TRBJ1-5; tentatively, D is TRBD1 (5 bases). Between the trimmed V and J ends, which lost 3 bases and 2 bases, there was a span of 17 bases. In germline, CDR1 is MRHNA, CDR2 SNTAGT. The CDR3 loop spans 17 amino acids. This CDR3 reads CASSEVTGGIGNQPQHF. Here the CDR3 DNA reads TGTGCCAGCAGTGAGGTAACAGGTGGGATAGGCAATCAGCCCCAGCATTTT.

This clone was detected only once. The chain combines TRBV15 with TRBJ1-4; 7 bases align to TRBD1. The germline CDR1 and CDR2 sequences are LNHNV and YYDKDF (reference sequence). V dropped 1 base and J dropped 8; count of bases not matched to a gene: 4. This CDR3 has 14 amino acids. CDR3 in amino acids: CATSRAPGQEKLFF. CDR3 sequence (DNA): TGTGCCACCAGCAGAGCTCCGGGACAGGAAAAACTGTTTTTT. Drawing the rest from reference TRBV15 and TRBJ1-4, the complete variable domain is DAMVIQNPRYQVTQFGKPVTLSCSQTLNHNVMYWYQQKSSQAPKLLFHYYDKDFNNEADTPDNFQSRRPNTSFCFLDIRSPGLGDTAMYLCATSRAPGQEKLFFGSGTQLSVL.

The V and J genes are TRBV14 and TRBJ2-1; 7 bases line up with TRBD1. This CDR3 has 15 residues. The trim removed 4 bases at V and 4 bases at J, leaving 7 bases unmatched. Germline values: CDR1 SGHDN, CDR2 FVKESK. Written as DNA, the CDR3 is TGTGCCAGCAGCCCAGGGGGTTTGGGATACAATGAGCAGTTCTTC. This encodes CASSPGGLGYNEQFF.

The chain is built from TRBV5-6 and TRBJ2-5; a possible D gene is TRBD1 (5 bases). The CDR3 is made up of 15 amino acids. Germline V lookup: CDR1 SGHDT, CDR2 YYEEEE. Trimming left V 1 base short and J 5 bases short, with 15 bases between. CDR3 DNA: TGTGCCAGCAGCTTGATGCCAGGGCCAGGTGAGACCCAGTACTTC. Protein: CASSLMPGPGETQYF.

The chain couples TRBV7-2 to TRBJ2-6; D unresolved. Trimming left V 2 bases short and J 3 bases short, with 8 bases between. Germline V gene lookup returns CDR1 SGHTA and CDR2 FQGNSA. This CDR3 is 15 amino acids long. CDR3 in amino acids: CASSLLGFGANVLTF. CDR3 sequence (DNA): TGTGCCAGCAGCTTATTAGGGTTTGGGGCCAACGTCCTGACTTTC.

The chain joins TRBV2 to TRBJ2-3, with TRBD2 matching 9 bases. Trimming removed 6 bases from V and 10 bases from J; junction bases left unmatched: 8. The V gene's germline CDR1 is SNHLY and CDR2 FYNNEI. This CDR3 contains 13 residues. The CDR3 coding sequence is TGTGCCAGCAGGGGCTCCCAGCGGGAGGCGCAGTATTTT. Its translation is CASRGSQREAQYF.

The chain recombines TRBV19 with TRBJ2-1, with 8 bases matching TRBD2. From germline, CDR1 is LNHDA and CDR2 SQIVND (reference sequence). The CDR3 covers 13 residues. Trimming took 5 bases from V and 8 from J; bases not matched to a gene: 5. The CDR3 sequence is CASSEGLVDEQFF. The CDR3 DNA reads as TGTGCCAGTAGTGAGGGACTAGTCGATGAGCAGTTCTTC.

The V call is TRBV28, the J call TRBJ1-2; weak D call: TRBD1 (6 bases). Germline CDR1 reads MDHEN; CDR2 reads SYDVKM. V dropped 5 bases and J dropped 8 bases, with 12 bases sitting between them. The CDR3 covers 12 residues. CDR3 nucleotide sequence: TGTGCCAGCAGTCAGGGGAGTTGGGGCTACACCTTC. Translated: CASSQGSWGYTF.

V gene TRBV5-1 combines with J gene TRBJ2-3; D call uncertain. With 0 bases removed from V and 1 base from J, the gap between germline ends came to 12 bases. The length of the CDR3 is 16 residues. CDR1 and CDR2 from the germline V gene are SGHRS and YFSETQ. This CDR3 reads CASSLALVGGTDTQYF. The DNA for the CDR3 is TGCGCCAGCAGCTTGGCCCTCGTGGGTGGCACAGATACGCAGTATTTT.

V usage is TRBV21-1 and J usage is TRBJ1-1. TRBV21-1 is shown as a pseudogene. The CDR3 contains 19 residues. CDR3 bases: TGTGCCAGCAGCAAAAAAGCGGGGGGAACCTTAAGCGCAAAAAACGAAGCTTTCTTT. Translation: CASSKKAGGTLSAKNEAFF.

In its sample, this clone was seen once. The CDR3 protein is CASSPEGGRTEAFF. In DNA form, the CDR3 reads TGTGCCAGCAGTCCGGAGGGGGGTAGGACTGAAGCTTTCTTT. V gene TRBV2 combines with J gene TRBJ1-1; D possibly corresponds to TRBD1 (6 bases). Trimming removed 5 bases from V and 5 bases from J, with 15 bases in between. Germline V gene data show CDR1 as SNHLY and CDR2 as FYNNEI. The CDR3 extends over 14 amino acids. The variable domain in full, with the rest retrieved from reference TRBV2 and TRBJ1-1, is EPEVTQTPSHQVTQMGQEVILRCVPISNHLYFYWYRQILGQKVEFLVSFYNNEISEKSEIFDDQFSVERPDGSNFTLKIRSTKLEDSAMYFCASSPEGGRTEAFFGQGTRLTVV.

The chain employs TRBV28 and TRBJ2-3; D may correspond to TRBD1 or TRBD2 (5 bases each). The CDR3 loop spans 13 amino acids. Looked up from germline, CDR1 is MDHEN and CDR2 is SYDVKM. V was pared by 6 bases and J by 4 bases, with 11 bases between. DNA for the CDR3: TGTGCCAGCAGAGGGACCGCCCCAGATACGCAGTATTTT. Translated: CASRGTAPDTQYF.